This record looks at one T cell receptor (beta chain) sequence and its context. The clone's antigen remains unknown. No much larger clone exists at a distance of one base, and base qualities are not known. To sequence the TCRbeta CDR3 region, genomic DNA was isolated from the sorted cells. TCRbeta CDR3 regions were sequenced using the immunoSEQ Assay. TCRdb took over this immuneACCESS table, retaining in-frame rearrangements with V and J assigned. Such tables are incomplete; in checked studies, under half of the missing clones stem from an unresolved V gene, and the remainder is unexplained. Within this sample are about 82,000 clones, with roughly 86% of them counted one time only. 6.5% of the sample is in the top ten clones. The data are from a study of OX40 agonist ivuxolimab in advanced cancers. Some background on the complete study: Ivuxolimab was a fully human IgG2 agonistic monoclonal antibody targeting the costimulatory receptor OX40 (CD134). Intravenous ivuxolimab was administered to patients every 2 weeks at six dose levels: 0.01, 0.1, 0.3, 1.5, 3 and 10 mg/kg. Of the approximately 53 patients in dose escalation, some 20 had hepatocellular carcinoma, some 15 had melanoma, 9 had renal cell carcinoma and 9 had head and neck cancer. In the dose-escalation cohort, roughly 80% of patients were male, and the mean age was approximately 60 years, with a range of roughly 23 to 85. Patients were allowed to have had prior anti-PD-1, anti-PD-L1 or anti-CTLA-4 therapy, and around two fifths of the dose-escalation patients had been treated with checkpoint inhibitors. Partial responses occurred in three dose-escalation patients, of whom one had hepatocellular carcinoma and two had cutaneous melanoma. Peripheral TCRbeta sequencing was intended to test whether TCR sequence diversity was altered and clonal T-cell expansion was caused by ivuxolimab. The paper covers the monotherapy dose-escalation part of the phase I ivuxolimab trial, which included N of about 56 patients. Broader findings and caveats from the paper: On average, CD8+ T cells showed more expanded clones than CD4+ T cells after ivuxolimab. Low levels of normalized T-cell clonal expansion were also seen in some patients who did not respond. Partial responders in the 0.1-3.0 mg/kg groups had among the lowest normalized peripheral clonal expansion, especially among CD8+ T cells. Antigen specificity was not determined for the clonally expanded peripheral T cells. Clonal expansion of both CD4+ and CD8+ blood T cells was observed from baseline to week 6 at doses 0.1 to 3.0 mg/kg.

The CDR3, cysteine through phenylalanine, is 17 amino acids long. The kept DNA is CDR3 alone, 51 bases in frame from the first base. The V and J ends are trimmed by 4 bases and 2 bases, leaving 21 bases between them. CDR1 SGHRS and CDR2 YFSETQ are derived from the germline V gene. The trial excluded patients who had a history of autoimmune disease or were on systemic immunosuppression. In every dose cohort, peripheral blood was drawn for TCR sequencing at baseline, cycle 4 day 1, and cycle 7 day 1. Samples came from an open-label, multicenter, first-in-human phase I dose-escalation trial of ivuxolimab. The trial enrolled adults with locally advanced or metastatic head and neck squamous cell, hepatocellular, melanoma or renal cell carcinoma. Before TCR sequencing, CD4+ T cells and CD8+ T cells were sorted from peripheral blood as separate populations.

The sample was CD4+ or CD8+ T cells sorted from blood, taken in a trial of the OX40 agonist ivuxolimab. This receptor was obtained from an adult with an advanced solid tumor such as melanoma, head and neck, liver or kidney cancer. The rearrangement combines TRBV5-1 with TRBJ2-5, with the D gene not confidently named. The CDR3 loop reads CASSGPRPKEPQETQYF. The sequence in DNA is TGCGCCAGCAGCGGGCCCCGCCCTAAAGAACCTCAAGAGACCCAGTACTTC.